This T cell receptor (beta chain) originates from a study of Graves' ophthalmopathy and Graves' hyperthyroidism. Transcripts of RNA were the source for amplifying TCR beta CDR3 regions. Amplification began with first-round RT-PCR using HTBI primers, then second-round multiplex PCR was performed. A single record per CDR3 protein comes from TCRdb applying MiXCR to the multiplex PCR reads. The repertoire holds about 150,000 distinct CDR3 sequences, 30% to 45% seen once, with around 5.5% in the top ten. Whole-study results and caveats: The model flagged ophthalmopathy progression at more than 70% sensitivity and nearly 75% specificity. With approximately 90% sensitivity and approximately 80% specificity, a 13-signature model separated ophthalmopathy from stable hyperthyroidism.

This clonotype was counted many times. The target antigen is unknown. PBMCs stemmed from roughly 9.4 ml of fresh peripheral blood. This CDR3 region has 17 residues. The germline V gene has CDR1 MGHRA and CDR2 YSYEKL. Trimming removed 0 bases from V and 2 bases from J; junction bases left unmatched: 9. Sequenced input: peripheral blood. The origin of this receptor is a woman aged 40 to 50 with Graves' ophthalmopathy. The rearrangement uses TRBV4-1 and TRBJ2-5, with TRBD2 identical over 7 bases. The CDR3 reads CASSQEVGAGTQETQYF. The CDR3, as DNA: TGCGCCAGCAGCCAAGAAGTCGGAGCGGGAACACAAGAGACCCAGTACTTC.